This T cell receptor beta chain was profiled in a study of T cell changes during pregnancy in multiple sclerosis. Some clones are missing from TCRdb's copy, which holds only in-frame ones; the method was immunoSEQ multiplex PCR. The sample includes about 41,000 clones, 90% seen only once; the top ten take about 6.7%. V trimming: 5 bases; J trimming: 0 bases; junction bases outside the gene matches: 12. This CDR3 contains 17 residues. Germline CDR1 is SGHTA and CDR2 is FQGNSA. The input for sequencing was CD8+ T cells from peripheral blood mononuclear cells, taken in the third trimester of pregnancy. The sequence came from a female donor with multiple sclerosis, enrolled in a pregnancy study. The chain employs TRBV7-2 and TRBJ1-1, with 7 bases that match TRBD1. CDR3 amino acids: CASSLGGGFGMNTEAFF. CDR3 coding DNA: TGTGCCAGCAGCCTAGGAGGGGGCTTTGGGATGAACACTGAAGCTTTCTTT.